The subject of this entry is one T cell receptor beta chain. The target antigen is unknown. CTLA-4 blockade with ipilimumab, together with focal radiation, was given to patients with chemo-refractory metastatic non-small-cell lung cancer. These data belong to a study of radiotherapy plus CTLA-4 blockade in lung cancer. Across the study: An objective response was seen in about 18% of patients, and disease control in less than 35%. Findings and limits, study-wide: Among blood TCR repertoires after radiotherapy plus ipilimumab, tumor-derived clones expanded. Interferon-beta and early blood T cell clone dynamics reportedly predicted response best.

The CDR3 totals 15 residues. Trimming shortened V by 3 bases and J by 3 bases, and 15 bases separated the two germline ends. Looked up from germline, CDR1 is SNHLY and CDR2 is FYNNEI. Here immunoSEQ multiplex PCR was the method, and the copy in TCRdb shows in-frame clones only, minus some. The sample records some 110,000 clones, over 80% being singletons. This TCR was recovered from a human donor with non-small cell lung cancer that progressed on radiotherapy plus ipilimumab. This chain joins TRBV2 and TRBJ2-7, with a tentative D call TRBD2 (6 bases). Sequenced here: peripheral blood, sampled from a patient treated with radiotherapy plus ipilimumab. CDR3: CASSERLAIHYEQYF. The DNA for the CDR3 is TGTGCCAGCAGTGAGCGGCTAGCGATACACTACGAGCAGTACTTC.